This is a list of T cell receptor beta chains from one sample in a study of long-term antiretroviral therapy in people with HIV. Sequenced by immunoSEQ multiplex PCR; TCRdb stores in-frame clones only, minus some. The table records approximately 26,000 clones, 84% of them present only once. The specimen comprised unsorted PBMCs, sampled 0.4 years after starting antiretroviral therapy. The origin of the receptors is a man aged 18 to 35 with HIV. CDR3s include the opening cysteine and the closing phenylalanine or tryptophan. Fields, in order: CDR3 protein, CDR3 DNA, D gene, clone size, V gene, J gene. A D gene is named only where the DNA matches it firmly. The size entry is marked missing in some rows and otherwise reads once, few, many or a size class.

CDR3 protein: CASSATQPSGNTIYF; CDR3 DNA: TGTGCCAGCAGCGCGACACAGCCCTCTGGAAACACCATATATTTT; D gene: .; clone size: .; V gene: TRBV7-8; J gene: TRBJ1-3
CDR3 protein: CASSLARQGHTYGYTF; CDR3 DNA: TGTGCCAGCAGCTTAGCCCGACAGGGCCATACCTATGGCTACACCTTC; D gene: TRBD1; clone size: .; V gene: TRBV7-9; J gene: TRBJ1-2
CDR3 protein: CSAADTQGYTF; CDR3 DNA: TGCAGTGCTGCCGATACACAAGGCTACACCTTC; D gene: .; clone size: few; V gene: TRBV20-1; J gene: TRBJ1-2
CDR3 protein: CASSPNRGQPQHF; CDR3 DNA: TGTGCCAGCAGCCCCAACAGGGGTCAGCCCCAGCATTTT; D gene: TRBD1; clone size: .; V gene: TRBV6-5; J gene: TRBJ1-5
CDR3 protein: CASSQNTIETQYF; CDR3 DNA: TGTGCCAGCAGCCAAAATACTATAGAGACCCAGTACTTC; D gene: .; clone size: .; V gene: TRBV14; J gene: TRBJ2-5
CDR3 protein: CASSQEYSGTTYYEQYF; CDR3 DNA: TGCGCCAGCAGCCAAGAATACTCAGGGACCACATACTACGAGCAGTACTTC; D gene: .; clone size: .; V gene: TRBV4-3; J gene: TRBJ2-7
CDR3 protein: CASSPRGDSNQPQHF; CDR3 DNA: TGTGCCAGCAGCCCGAGGGGGGATAGCAATCAGCCCCAGCATTTT; D gene: .; clone size: .; V gene: TRBV6-5; J gene: TRBJ1-5
CDR3 protein: CAIRTSGSTGELFF; CDR3 DNA: TGTGCCATTCGGACTAGCGGGAGCACCGGGGAGCTGTTTTTT; D gene: TRBD2; clone size: .; V gene: TRBV19; J gene: TRBJ2-2
CDR3 protein: CASIQRHGDLREQYF; CDR3 DNA: TGTGCCAGCATCCAGAGACATGGGGACCTAAGGGAGCAGTACTTC; D gene: .; clone size: .; V gene: TRBV7-9; J gene: TRBJ2-7
CDR3 protein: CAISDPGLAMNNEQFF; CDR3 DNA: TGTGCCATCAGTGACCCGGGACTAGCTATGAACAATGAGCAGTTCTTC; D gene: TRBD2; clone size: .; V gene: TRBV10-3; J gene: TRBJ2-1
CDR3 protein: CASSLKLAGWPPYNEQFF; CDR3 DNA: TGTGCCAGCAGCTTAAAACTAGCGGGATGGCCCCCCTACAATGAGCAGTTCTTC; D gene: TRBD2; clone size: .; V gene: TRBV7-3; J gene: TRBJ2-1
CDR3 protein: CASSQETPGTGGNTIYF; CDR3 DNA: TGCGCCAGCAGCCAAGAAACCCCCGGGACAGGTGGAAACACCATATATTTT; D gene: TRBD1; clone size: few; V gene: TRBV4-3; J gene: TRBJ1-3
CDR3 protein: CASKRRDEGYEQYF; CDR3 DNA: TGCGCCAGCAAGAGAAGGGATGAAGGCTACGAGCAGTACTTC; D gene: .; clone size: .; V gene: TRBV5-1; J gene: TRBJ2-7
CDR3 protein: CSVAGRTNEKLFF; CDR3 DNA: TGCAGCGTTGCCGGCAGGACTAATGAAAAACTGTTTTTT; D gene: .; clone size: .; V gene: TRBV29-1; J gene: TRBJ1-4
CDR3 protein: CASSADAYEQYF; CDR3 DNA: TGTGCCAGCAGCGCCGACGCCTACGAGCAGTACTTC; D gene: .; clone size: .; V gene: TRBV7-9; J gene: TRBJ2-7
CDR3 protein: CSEGGYTF; CDR3 DNA: TGCAGCGAGGGGGGCTACACCTTC; D gene: .; clone size: .; V gene: TRBV29-1; J gene: TRBJ1-2
CDR3 protein: CASSLGAGPNQPQHF; CDR3 DNA: TGTGCCAGCAGCTTGGGGGCAGGACCTAATCAGCCCCAGCATTTT; D gene: .; clone size: few; V gene: TRBV5-8; J gene: TRBJ1-5
CDR3 protein: CASSLTGAWAQGYTF; CDR3 DNA: TGTGCCAGCAGCTTGACAGGGGCCTGGGCTCAAGGCTACACCTTC; D gene: TRBD1; clone size: .; V gene: TRBV5-6; J gene: TRBJ1-2
CDR3 protein: CASSLAGLGYNEQFF; CDR3 DNA: TGTGCCAGCAGCTTGGCCGGTTTGGGGTACAATGAGCAGTTCTTC; D gene: .; clone size: .; V gene: TRBV5-5; J gene: TRBJ2-1
CDR3 protein: CASSVEPWNTGELFF; CDR3 DNA: TGTGCCAGCAGCGTAGAACCCTGGAACACCGGGGAGCTGTTTTTT; D gene: .; clone size: .; V gene: TRBV9; J gene: TRBJ2-2
CDR3 protein: CASSASGTGRTEAFF; CDR3 DNA: TGTGCCAGCAGCGCCTCCGGGACAGGGAGGACTGAAGCTTTCTTT; D gene: TRBD1; clone size: .; V gene: TRBV5-4; J gene: TRBJ1-1
CDR3 protein: CASRSDSSYEQYF; CDR3 DNA: TGTGCCAGCAGGTCGGACTCTTCCTACGAGCAGTACTTC; D gene: .; clone size: .; V gene: TRBV28; J gene: TRBJ2-7
CDR3 protein: CASSQDPVEPANQPQHF; CDR3 DNA: TGCGCCAGCAGCCAAGATCCGGTCGAACCAGCGAATCAGCCCCAGCATTTT; D gene: .; clone size: .; V gene: TRBV4-1; J gene: TRBJ1-5
CDR3 protein: CASSAGRGNYNEQFF; CDR3 DNA: TGTGCCAGCAGTGCGGGGCGGGGAAACTACAATGAGCAGTTCTTC; D gene: .; clone size: .; V gene: TRBV6-6; J gene: TRBJ2-1
CDR3 protein: CASSNLGEPYEQYF; CDR3 DNA: TGTGCCAGCAGTAACTTGGGGGAGCCCTACGAGCAGTACTTC; D gene: .; clone size: .; V gene: TRBV6-6; J gene: TRBJ2-7
CDR3 protein: CASGEGSGELFF; CDR3 DNA: TGTGCCAGCGGGGAGGGAAGCGGGGAGCTGTTTTTT; D gene: TRBD2; clone size: .; V gene: TRBV9; J gene: TRBJ2-2
CDR3 protein: CASSLGDRNYNEQFF; CDR3 DNA: TGTGCCAGCAGCTTAGGGGACAGGAATTACAATGAGCAGTTCTTC; D gene: TRBD1; clone size: few; V gene: TRBV11-3; J gene: TRBJ2-1
CDR3 protein: CATSSGTVSGNTIYF; CDR3 DNA: TGTGCCACCAGCAGCGGGACAGTTTCTGGAAACACCATATATTTT; D gene: TRBD1; clone size: .; V gene: TRBV15; J gene: TRBJ1-3